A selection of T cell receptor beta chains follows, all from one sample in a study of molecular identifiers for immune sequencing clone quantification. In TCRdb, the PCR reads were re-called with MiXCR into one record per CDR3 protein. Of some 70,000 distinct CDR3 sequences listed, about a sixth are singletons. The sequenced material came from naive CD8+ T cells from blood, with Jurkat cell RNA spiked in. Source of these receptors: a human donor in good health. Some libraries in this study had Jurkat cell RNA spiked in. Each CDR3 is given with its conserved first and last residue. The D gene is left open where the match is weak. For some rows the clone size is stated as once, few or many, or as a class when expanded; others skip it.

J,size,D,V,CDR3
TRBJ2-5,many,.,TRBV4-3,CASSPGPPLLETQYF
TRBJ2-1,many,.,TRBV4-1,CASSPERGTRDEQFF
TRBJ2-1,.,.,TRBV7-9,CASNPSGFSYNEQLF
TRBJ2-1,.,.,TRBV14,CASNLQGHSYNEQFF
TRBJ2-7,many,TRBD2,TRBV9,CASSPGPVLAGEYEQYF
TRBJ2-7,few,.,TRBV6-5,CASSPANLSPGRYEQYF
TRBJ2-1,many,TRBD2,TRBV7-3,CASSSEREPYNEQFF
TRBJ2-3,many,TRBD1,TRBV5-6,CASREQGAVFSSRTDTQYF
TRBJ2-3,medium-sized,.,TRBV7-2,CASSLRYNFGGEADTDTQYF
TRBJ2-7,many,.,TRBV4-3,CASSQGHGYEQYF
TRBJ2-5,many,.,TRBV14,CASSQYGPQETQYF
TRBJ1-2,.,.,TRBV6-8,CATPDISESGYTF
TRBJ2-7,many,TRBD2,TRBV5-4,CASSLVTSGTYEQYF
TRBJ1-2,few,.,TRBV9,CASSEAKAYGYTF
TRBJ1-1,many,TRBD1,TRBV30,CAWSAGAGGLVTEAFF
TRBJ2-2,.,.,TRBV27,CASSLMFGQENTGELFF
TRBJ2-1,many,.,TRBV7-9,CASSHSEVLVFDEQFF
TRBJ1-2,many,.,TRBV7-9,CASSHPDARGYTF
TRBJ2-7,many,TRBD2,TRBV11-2,CASSLISSGSRGSYEQYF
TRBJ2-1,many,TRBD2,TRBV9,CASSVPRLAGEGGEQFF
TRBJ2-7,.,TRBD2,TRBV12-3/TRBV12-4,CASSLGLAGYRFYEQYF
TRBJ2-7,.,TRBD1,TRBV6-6,CASSPDNPSRTGDEQYF
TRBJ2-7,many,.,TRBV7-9,CASSLLFHEQYF
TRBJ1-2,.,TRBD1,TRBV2,CASSEAPTGYGYTF
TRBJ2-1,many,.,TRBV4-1,CASSQDSNPWNEQFF
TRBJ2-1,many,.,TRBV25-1,CASTAFGSDSRRVAEQFF
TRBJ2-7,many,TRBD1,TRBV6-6,CASSYSMTGSSYKQYF
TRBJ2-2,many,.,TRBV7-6,CASSLGTAPWNTGELFF
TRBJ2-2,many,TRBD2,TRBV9,CASSVSPGTSGRSTGELFF
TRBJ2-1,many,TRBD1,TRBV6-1,CASSEIINRGHDEQFF
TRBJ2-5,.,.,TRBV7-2,CASSPKSGRGGETQYF
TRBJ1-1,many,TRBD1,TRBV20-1,CSARGRGRTEAFF
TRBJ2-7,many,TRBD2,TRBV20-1,CSAPRTSGSRNEQYF
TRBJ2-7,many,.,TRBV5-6,CASSLGDVAYEQYF
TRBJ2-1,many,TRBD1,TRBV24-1,CATSDLVGTGSGEQFF
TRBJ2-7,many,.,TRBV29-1,CSVLGVSRGVDEQYF
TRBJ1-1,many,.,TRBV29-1,CSVEDGLTEAFF
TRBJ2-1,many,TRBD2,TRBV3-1,CASSTQSGKMNNELFF
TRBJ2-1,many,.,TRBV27,CASTLGGGEQFF
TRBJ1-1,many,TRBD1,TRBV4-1,CASSQDRVATEAFF
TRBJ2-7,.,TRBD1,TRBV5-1,CASSWTGGVYEQYF
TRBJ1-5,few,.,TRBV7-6,CASSSRGGGLGPQHF
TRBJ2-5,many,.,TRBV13,CASSETLRETQYF
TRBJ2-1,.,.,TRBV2,CASKGSGGSFYNEQFF
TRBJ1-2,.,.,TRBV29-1,CSGLGGNGYTF
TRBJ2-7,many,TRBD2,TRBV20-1,CSASWGGSYEQYF
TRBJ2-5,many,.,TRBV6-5,CASSQSGETQYF
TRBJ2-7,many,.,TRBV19,CASSAKLAAYEQYF
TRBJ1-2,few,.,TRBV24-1,CATSGDPNYGYTF
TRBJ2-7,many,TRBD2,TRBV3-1,CASSQVGLAGGRSSYEQYF
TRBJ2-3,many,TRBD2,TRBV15,CATSRDPTSGREDTQYF
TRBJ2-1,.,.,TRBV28,CASSLIEGNEQFF
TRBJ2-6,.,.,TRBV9,CAGSVLTGSAGANVLTF